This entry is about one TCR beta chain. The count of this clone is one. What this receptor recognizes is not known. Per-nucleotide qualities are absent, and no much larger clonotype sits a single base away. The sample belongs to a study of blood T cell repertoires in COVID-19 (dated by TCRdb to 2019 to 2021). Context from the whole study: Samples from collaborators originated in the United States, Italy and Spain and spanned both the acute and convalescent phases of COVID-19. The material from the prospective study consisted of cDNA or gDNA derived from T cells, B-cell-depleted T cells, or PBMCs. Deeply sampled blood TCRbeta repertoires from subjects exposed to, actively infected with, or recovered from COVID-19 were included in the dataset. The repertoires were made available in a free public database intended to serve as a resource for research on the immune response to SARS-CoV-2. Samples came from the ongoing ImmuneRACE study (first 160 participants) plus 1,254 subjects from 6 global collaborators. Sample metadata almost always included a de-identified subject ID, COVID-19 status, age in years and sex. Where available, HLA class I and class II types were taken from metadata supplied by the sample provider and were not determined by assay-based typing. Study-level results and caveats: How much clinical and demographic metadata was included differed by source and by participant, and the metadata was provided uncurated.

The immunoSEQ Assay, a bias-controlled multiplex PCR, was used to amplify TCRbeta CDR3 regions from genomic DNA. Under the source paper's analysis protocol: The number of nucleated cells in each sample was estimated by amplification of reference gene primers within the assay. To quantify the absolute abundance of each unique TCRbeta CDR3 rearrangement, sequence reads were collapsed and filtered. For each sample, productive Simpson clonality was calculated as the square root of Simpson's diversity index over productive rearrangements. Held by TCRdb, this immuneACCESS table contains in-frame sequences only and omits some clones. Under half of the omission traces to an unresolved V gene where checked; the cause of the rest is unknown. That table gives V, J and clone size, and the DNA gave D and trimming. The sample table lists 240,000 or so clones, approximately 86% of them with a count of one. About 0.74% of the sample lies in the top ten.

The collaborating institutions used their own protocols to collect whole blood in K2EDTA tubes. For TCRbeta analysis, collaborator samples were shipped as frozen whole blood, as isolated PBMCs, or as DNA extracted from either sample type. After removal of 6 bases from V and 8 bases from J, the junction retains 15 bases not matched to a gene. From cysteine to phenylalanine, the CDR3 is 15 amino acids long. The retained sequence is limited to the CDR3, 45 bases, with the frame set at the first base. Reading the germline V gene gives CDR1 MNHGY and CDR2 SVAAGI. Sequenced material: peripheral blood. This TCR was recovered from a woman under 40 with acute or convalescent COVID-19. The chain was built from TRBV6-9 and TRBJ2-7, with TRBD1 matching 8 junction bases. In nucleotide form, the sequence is TGTGCCAGCAGGCTCCATACAGGGGGGACCTTCAAGCAGTACTTC. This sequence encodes CASRLHTGGTFKQYF.